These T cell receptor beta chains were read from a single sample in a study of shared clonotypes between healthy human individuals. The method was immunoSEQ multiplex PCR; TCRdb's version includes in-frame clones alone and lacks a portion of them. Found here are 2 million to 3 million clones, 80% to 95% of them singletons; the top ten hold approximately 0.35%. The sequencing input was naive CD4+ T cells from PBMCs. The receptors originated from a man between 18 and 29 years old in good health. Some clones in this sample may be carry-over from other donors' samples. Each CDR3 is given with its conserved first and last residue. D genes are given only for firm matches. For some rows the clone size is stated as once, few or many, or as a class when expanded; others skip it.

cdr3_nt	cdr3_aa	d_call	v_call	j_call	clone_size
TGTGCCAGCAGTGAAGAGGGGATAGGGAATCAGCCCCAGCATTTT	CASSEEGIGNQPQHF	.	TRBV2	TRBJ1-5	.
TGTGCCAGCAGCCGAGAGGGACTAGCGGGCTTGAAAACTAGCACAGATACGCAGTATTTT	CASSREGLAGLKTSTDTQYF	TRBD2	TRBV14	TRBJ2-3	.
TGTGCCAGCAGCTTAACTGGTTTGGGATCACCCCTCCACTTT	CASSLTGLGSPLHF	.	TRBV7-3	TRBJ1-6	.
TGTGCCAGCAGCGTAGCTTTGAGGAGGGGAGAGACCCAGTACTTC	CASSVALRRGETQYF	.	TRBV9	TRBJ2-5	.
TGTGCCAGCAGCTTGGGACAGGGGGCAATTGGGTACCAAGAGACCCAGTACTTC	CASSLGQGAIGYQETQYF	TRBD1	TRBV5-5	TRBJ2-5	.
TGTGCCATCAGGGGGTATAATGAAAAACTGTTTTTT	CAIRGYNEKLFF	TRBD1	TRBV28	TRBJ1-4	.
TGTGCCAGTAGGCTAGCGGATCCCTACAATGAGCAGTTCTTC	CASRLADPYNEQFF	TRBD2	TRBV19	TRBJ2-1	once
TGTGCCAGCAGTTTAGTGGAGTTCACAGATACGCAGTATTTT	CASSLVEFTDTQYF	.	TRBV28	TRBJ2-3	.
TGTGCCAGCAGCCCCAGCTACTATGGCTACACCTTC	CASSPSYYGYTF	.	TRBV6-5	TRBJ1-2	.
TGTGCCAGCAGTTTAGCGGACTCCTACGAGCAGTACTTC	CASSLADSYEQYF	.	TRBV27	TRBJ2-7	.
TGTGCCATCAGTGTGTGGGAGGGAGTAACTAGCACAGATACGCAGTATTTT	CAISVWEGVTSTDTQYF	TRBD2	TRBV10-3	TRBJ2-3	.
TGTGCCAGCTCAGAGGGACTTACCACCTCTGGAAACACCATATATTTT	CASSEGLTTSGNTIYF	.	TRBV18	TRBJ1-3	.
TGCGCCAGCAGCCCTAATGGGGGGCGCGAACAGCCCCAGCATTTT	CASSPNGGREQPQHF	.	TRBV5-1	TRBJ1-5	.
TGTGCCAGCAGCCAGGGACTAGCGGGGAACAATGAGCAGTTCTTC	CASSQGLAGNNEQFF	TRBD2	TRBV16	TRBJ2-1	.
TGTGCCAGCAGCCCCCGGAGGACAGGAGGCTACGAGCAGTACTTC	CASSPRRTGGYEQYF	TRBD1	TRBV11-2	TRBJ2-7	few
TGTGCCATCAGTGAGCTTCGGACAGACTACGAGCAGTACTTC	CAISELRTDYEQYF	.	TRBV10-3	TRBJ2-7	.
TGCGCCAGCAGCCAGGGACTAGCGGGAGAAGACTCCTACAATGAGCAGTTCTTC	CASSQGLAGEDSYNEQFF	TRBD2	TRBV4-3	TRBJ2-1	.
TGTGCCAGCAGCCCCCCCGGGACAGTGGGGGTCTACGAGCAGTACTTC	CASSPPGTVGVYEQYF	TRBD1	TRBV5-4	TRBJ2-7	.